This TCR beta chain came from a study of glioma-infiltrating T cells. Amplification of TCR alpha and beta CDR3 regions from RNA used iRepertoire nested multiplex PCR. Input was roughly 85-450 ng of tissue mRNA or PBMC total RNA. TCRdb recomputed calls from the multiplex PCR reads with MiXCR, one row per CDR3 protein. The sample consists of around 180,000 distinct CDR3 sequences, around 40% of them appearing once. Study results and limitations: Non-neoplastic patients had below-expected tissue-blood divergence, while all gliomas exceeded expectation.

As concerns this clonotype: What it recognizes is unknown. A read error may account for a junction end that differs from germline.

The germline gives CDR1 MDHEN, CDR2 SYDVKM. There are 11 residues in the CDR3. The clonotype originates from a human donor with low-grade glioma or glioblastoma, undergoing nonglioma brain surgery, or in good health (not recorded which). Sequenced material: glioma tissue, nonneoplastic brain tissue, or PBMCs (not recorded which). This chain links TRBV28 with TRBJ1-2; D gene unclear. This chain's CDR3 is CASLGNCGYTF. The CDR3 DNA reads as TGTGCCAGCCTCGGTAACTGTGGCTACACCTTC.